The 5 T cell receptor beta chains below come from one sample, sequenced in a study of T cell responses to AZD1222 COVID-19 vaccine. The method was immunoSEQ multiplex PCR; TCRdb's version includes in-frame clones alone and lacks a portion of them. The profile covers approximately 100,000 clones, with approximately 90% appearing a single time and over 3.5% taken by the ten largest. The sample was peripheral blood, taken on day 0 of AZD1222 vaccination. The receptors were sampled from an adult in good health.

This clone was detected a few times. This rearrangement joins TRBV5-1 to TRBJ1-5; D not certain. The CDR3 is made up of 13 amino acids. Trimming pared 5 bases from V and 7 bases from J, leaving 13 bases between. The germline V gene has CDR1 SGHRS and CDR2 YFSETQ. CDR3 in amino acids: CASSRSQGQPQHF. CDR3 coding DNA: TGCGCCAGCAGTCGATCCCAAGGCCAGCCCCAGCATTTT.

This chain connects TRBV29-1 to TRBJ2-7, with TRBD1 matching over 8 bases. Germline V gene data show CDR1 as SQVTM and CDR2 as ANQGSEA. With V trimmed by 4 bases and J by 7 bases, 9 bases remained unmatched. The CDR3 has 13 residues. The CDR3 sequence is CSVGQGAALEQYF. CDR3 DNA sequence: TGCAGCGTTGGGCAGGGGGCCGCCCTTGAGCAGTACTTC.

This clone was seen only a few times. This chain joins TRBV6-1 and TRBJ2-6; a weak D match, TRBD1 (6 bases). Trimming removed 1 base at V and 2 bases at J, with 9 bases between. CDR3 length equals 16 residues. Germline loops: CDR1 MNHNS, CDR2 SASEGT. The CDR3 DNA reads TGTGCCAGCAGTGAAGACGCAGGGGCTGGGGCCAACGTCCTGACTTTC. Its translation is CASSEDAGAGANVLTF.

The chain carries TRBV19 and TRBJ1-3; tentatively, D is TRBD1 (5 bases). This CDR3 has 14 residues. Germline V lookup: CDR1 LNHDA, CDR2 SQIVND (reference sequence). Trimming shortened V by 7 bases and J by 0 bases, and 10 bases separated the two germline ends. The DNA of the CDR3 is TGTGCCAGTAAGGGGCCCATCTCTGGAAACACCATATATTTT. This encodes CASKGPISGNTIYF.

V usage is TRBV20-1 and J usage is TRBJ2-7, with D perhaps TRBD2 (6 bases). V was clipped by 3 bases and J by 3 bases, with 12 bases between them. This CDR3 has 13 residues. Germline V gene data show CDR1 as DFQATT and CDR2 as SNEGSKA (reference sequence). The CDR3 bases are TGCAGTGCTAGTTCCAGGGAGGTCTACGAGCAGTACTTC. This sequence encodes CSASSREVYEQYF.